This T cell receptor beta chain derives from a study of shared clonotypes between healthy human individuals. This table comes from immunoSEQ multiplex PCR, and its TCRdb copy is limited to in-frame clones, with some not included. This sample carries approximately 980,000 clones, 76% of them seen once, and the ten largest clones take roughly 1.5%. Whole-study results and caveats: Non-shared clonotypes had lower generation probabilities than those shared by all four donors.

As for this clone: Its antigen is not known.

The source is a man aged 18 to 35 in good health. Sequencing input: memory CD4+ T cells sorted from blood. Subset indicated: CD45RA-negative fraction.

The CDR3 sequence is CASSGTPYEQYF. The CDR3 coding sequence is TGTGCCAGCAGCGGGACCCCGTACGAGCAGTACTTC. J is TRBJ2-5 and V is TRBV7-9; either TRBD1 or TRBD2 may fit D (5 bases each). The DNA end is a closer match to TRBJ2-7, so the J assignment may be wrong. The germline V gene encodes CDR1 SEHNR and CDR2 FQNEAQ (reference sequence). This CDR3 has 12 residues.